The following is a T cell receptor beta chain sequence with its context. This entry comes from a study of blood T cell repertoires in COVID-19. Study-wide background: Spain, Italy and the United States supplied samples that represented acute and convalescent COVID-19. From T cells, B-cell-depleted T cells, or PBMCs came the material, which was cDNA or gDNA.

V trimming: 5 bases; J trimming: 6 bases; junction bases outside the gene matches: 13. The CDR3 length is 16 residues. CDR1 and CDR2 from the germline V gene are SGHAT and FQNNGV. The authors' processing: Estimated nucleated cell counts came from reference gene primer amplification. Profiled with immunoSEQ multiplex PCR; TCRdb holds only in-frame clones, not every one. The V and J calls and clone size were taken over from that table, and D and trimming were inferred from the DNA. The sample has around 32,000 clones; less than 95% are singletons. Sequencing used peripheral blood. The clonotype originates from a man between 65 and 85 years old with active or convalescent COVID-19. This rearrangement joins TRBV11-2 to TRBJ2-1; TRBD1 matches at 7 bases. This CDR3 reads CASSENRGMGRNEQFF. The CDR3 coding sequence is TGTGCCAGCAGCGAAAACAGGGGAATGGGGCGCAATGAGCAGTTCTTC. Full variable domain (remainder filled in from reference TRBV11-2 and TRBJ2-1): EAGVAQSPRYKIIEKRQSVAFWCNPISGHATLYWYQQILGQGPKLLIQFQNNGVVDDSQLPKDRFSAERLKGVDSTLKIQPAKLEDSAVYLCASSENRGMGRNEQFFGPGTRLTVL.